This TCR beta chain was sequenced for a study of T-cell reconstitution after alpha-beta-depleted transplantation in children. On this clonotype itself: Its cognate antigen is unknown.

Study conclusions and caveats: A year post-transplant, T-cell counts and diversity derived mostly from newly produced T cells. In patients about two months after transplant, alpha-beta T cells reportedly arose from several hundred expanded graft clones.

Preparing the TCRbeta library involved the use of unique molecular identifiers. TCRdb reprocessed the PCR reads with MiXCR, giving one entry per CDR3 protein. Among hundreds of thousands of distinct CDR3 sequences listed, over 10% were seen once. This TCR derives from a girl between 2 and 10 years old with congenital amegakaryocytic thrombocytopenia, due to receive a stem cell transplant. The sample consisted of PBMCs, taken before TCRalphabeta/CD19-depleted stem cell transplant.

This CDR3 reads CSAGPLAWFMGTSGRVSPYEQYF. The CDR3 coding sequence is TGCAGTGCCGGCCCACTAGCGTGGTTTATGGGGACTAGCGGGAGGGTATCCCCCTACGAGCAGTACTTC. V is TRBV20-1 and J is TRBJ2-7; 16 bases agree with TRBD2. V shed 6 bases, J shed 2 bases, and the junction held 28 bases outside the gene matches. The CDR3 length is 23 residues. Germline values: CDR1 DFQATT, CDR2 SNEGSKA (reference sequence).